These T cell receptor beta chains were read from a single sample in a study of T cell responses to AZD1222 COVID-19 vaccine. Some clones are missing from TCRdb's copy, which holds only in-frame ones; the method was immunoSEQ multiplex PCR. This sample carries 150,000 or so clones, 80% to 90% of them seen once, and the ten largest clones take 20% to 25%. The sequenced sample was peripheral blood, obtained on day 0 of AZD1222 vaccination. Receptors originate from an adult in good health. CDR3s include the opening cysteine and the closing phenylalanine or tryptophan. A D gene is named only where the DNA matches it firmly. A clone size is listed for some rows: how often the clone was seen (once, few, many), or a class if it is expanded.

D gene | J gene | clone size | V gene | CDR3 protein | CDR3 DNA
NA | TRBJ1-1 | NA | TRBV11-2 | CASARGINTEAFF | TGTGCCAGCGCAAGGGGGATCAACACTGAAGCTTTCTTT
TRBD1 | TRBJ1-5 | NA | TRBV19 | CASSPDRGAREPQHF | TGTGCCAGTAGTCCAGACAGGGGAGCGCGGGAGCCCCAGCATTTT
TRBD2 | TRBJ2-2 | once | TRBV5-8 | CASTRGGIYTGELFF | TGTGCCAGCACCCGGGGAGGGATCTACACCGGGGAGCTGTTTTTT
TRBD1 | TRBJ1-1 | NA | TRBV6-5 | CASIGQGEAFF | TGTGCCAGCATCGGACAGGGGGAAGCTTTCTTT
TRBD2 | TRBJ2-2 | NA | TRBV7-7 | CASSLWLGLAEYGELFF | TGTGCTAGCAGCTTATGGTTGGGACTAGCGGAATACGGGGAGCTGTTTTTT
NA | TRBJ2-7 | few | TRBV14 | CASSQVVQGGEQYF | TGTGCCAGCAGCCAAGTCGTGCAGGGAGGCGAGCAGTACTTC
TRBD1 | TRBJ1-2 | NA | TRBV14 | CASSQEGQGWRGYTF | TGTGCCAGCAGCCAAGAGGGACAGGGTTGGAGAGGCTACACCTTC
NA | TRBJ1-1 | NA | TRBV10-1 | CASSESGARKNTEAFF | TGCGCCAGCAGTGAGTCAGGAGCCCGCAAGAACACTGAAGCTTTCTTT
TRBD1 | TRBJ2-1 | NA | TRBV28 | CASSLGDRDNEQFF | TGTGCCAGCAGTTTGGGGGACAGAGACAATGAGCAGTTCTTC
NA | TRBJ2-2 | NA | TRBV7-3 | CASSFKENTGELFF | TGTGCCAGCAGCTTTAAGGAGAACACCGGGGAGCTGTTTTTT
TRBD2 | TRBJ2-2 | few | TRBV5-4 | CASSLALAATGELFF | TGTGCCAGCAGCTTGGCCCTAGCGGCCACCGGGGAGCTGTTTTTT
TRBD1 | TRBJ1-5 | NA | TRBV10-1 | CASSGRTGRLNTNQPQHF | TGCGCCAGCAGTGGGAGGACAGGCAGGTTGAACACCAATCAGCCCCAGCATTTT
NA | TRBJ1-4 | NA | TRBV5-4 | CASSFYGPTNEKLFF | TGTGCCAGCAGCTTTTATGGTCCAACTAATGAAAAACTGTTTTTT
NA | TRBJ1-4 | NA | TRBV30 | CAWSVRAGRNEKLFF | TGTGCCTGGAGTGTACGGGCAGGCCGTAATGAAAAACTGTTTTTT
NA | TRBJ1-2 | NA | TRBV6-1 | CASSRGSYGYTF | TGTGCCAGCAGCAGGGGATCCTATGGCTACACCTTC
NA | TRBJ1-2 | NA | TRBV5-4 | CASSLQGVYGYTF | TGTGCCAGCAGCTTACAGGGAGTCTATGGCTACACCTTC
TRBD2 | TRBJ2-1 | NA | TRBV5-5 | CASSTAGGRNEQFF | TGTGCCAGCAGCACAGCGGGGGGGCGCAATGAGCAGTTCTTC
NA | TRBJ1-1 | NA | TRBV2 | CASTLQVSEAFF | TGTGCCAGCACATTACAGGTTTCTGAAGCTTTCTTT
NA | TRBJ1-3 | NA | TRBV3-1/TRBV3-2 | CASSQDHGESGNTIYF | TGTGCCAGCAGCCAAGACCATGGGGAGTCTGGAAACACCATATATTTT
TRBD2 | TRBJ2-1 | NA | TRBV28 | CASSFNLAGGGNEQFF | TGTGCCAGCAGCTTTAACCTAGCGGGGGGAGGGAATGAGCAGTTCTTC
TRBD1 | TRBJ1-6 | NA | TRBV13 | CASSSDRGLSPLHF | TGTGCCAGCAGCTCGGACAGGGGGCTTTCACCCCTCCACTTT
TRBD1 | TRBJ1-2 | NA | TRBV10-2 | CASSEPQPTGTNYGYTF | TGCGCCAGCAGTGAACCTCAGCCGACAGGGACCAACTATGGCTACACCTTC
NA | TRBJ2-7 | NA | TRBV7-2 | CASSLERSGTHEQYF | TGTGCCAGCAGCTTAGAGAGGTCAGGGACCCACGAGCAGTACTTC
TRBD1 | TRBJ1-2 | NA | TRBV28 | CASRWTGGRRNYGYTF | TGTGCCAGCAGGTGGACAGGGGGCCGTCGTAACTATGGCTACACCTTC
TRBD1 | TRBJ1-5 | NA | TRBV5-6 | CASSFGTGGVNQPQHF | TGTGCCAGCAGCTTTGGGACAGGGGGCGTCAATCAGCCCCAGCATTTT
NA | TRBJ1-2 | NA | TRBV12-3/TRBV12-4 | CASRQRVGYTF | TGTGCCAGCAGACAGAGGGTTGGCTACACCTTC
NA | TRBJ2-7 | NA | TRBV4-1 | CASSLLLGISYEQYF | TGCGCCAGCAGCCTCCTTTTAGGGATATCCTACGAGCAGTACTTC
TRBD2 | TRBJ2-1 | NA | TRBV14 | CASSQAAGLAGGHNEQFF | TGTGCCAGCAGCCAAGCGGCCGGACTAGCGGGGGGCCACAATGAGCAGTTCTTC
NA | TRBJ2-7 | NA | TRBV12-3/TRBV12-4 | CASATYEQYF | TGTGCCAGCGCAACCTACGAGCAGTACTTC
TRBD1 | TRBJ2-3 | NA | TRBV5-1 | CASSLGQGPDTQYF | TGCGCCAGCAGCTTGGGACAGGGCCCAGATACGCAGTATTTT
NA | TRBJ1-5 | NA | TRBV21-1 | CASSKAQKPIGGPQHF | TGTGCCAGCAGCAAAGCGCAAAAACCGATCGGAGGGCCCCAGCATTTT
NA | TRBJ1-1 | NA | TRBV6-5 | CATAGPSGDTEAFF | TGTGCCACCGCAGGGCCCTCGGGGGACACTGAAGCTTTCTTT
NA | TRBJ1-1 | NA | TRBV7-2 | CASIGGFIAFF | TGTGCCAGCATAGGGGGGTTTATAGCTTTCTTT
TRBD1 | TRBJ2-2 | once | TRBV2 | CASRGQGRANTGELFF | TGTGCCAGCAGAGGACAGGGGAGAGCGAACACCGGGGAGCTGTTTTTT
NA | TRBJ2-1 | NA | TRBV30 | CAWRGRPYNEQFF | TGTGCCTGGAGAGGGCGGCCCTACAATGAGCAGTTCTTC
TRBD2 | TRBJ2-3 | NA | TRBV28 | CASSLNQGGADTQYF | TGTGCCAGCAGTTTGAACCAGGGAGGGGCAGATACGCAGTATTTT